The next 16 T cell receptor beta chains were all read from a single sample in a study of blood T cell repertoires in COVID-19. Sequenced by immunoSEQ multiplex PCR; TCRdb stores in-frame clones only, minus some. The profile shows around 110,000 clones, 70% to 85% of them singletons. Sequenced sample: peripheral blood. These receptor sequences come from a man between 65 and 85 years old with active or convalescent COVID-19.

V usage is TRBV7-3 and J usage is TRBJ2-5, with 8 bases that match TRBD1. Trimming cost V 5 bases and J 5 bases; bases outside gene matches: 7. This CDR3 comprises 14 residues. Germline loops: CDR1 SGHTA, CDR2 FQGTGA. The CDR3 loop reads CASSAQGAGETQYF. The CDR3 coding sequence is TGTGCCAGCAGCGCTCAGGGGGCTGGGGAGACCCAGTACTTC.

The rearrangement links TRBV5-1 to TRBJ1-3, with D perhaps TRBD1 (5 bases). The germline CDR1 and CDR2 sequences are SGHRS and YFSETQ. This CDR3 has 17 residues. Trimming stripped 0 bases from V and 0 bases from J, with 13 bases between. CDR3 in DNA: TGCGCCAGCAGCTTGGGGCCACAGGCCGACTCTGGAAACACCATATATTTT. Translation: CASSLGPQADSGNTIYF.

This clone has only one observation. This chain joins TRBV21-1 and TRBJ1-2; the table's D call, TRBD1, was not checked against the DNA. TRBV21-1 has pseudogene status. The CDR3 runs 13 residues. CDR3 loop: CASRGTGDYGYTF. The DNA of the CDR3 is TGTGCCAGCAGGGGGACAGGGGACTATGGCTACACCTTC.

The chain joins TRBV2 to TRBJ2-4; D possibly corresponds to TRBD1 (5 bases). This CDR3 is 14 amino acids long. V was trimmed by 7 bases and J by 4 bases, leaving 14 bases between them. In germline, CDR1 is SNHLY, CDR2 FYNNEI. The CDR3 DNA follows: TGTGCCAGCATAGGCAGGGCAGCTAAAAACATTCAGTACTTC. It encodes CASIGRAAKNIQYF.

The chain links TRBV11-3 to TRBJ2-7; the match to TRBD1 covers 8 bases. Germline lookup yields CDR1 SGHNT and CDR2 YENEEA. The CDR3 has 15 residues. Losses at the gene ends were 3 bases for V and 3 bases for J; bases not matched to a gene: 7. CDR3 residues: CASSLLGTGLYEQYF. The CDR3 DNA sequence: TGTGCCAGCAGCTTGTTAGGGACAGGTCTCTACGAGCAGTACTTC.

The chain links TRBV9 to TRBJ2-3; weak D call: TRBD2 (6 bases). V was trimmed by 6 bases and J by 4 bases, leaving 15 bases between them. This CDR3 region has 14 residues. The germline gives CDR1 SGDLS, CDR2 YYNGEE. The CDR3 sequence: CASMEGTAADTQYF. In nucleotides, the CDR3 is TGTGCCAGCATGGAGGGGACGGCAGCAGATACGCAGTATTTT.

V and J are TRBV7-9 and TRBJ1-1; D is perhaps TRBD1 (6 bases). The CDR3 consists of 14 residues. V lost 6 bases and J lost 1, with 12 bases in between. Germline V gives CDR1 SEHNR, CDR2 FQNEAQ (reference sequence). CDR3 residues: CASSQGTGNTEAFF. The CDR3 coding sequence is TGTGCCAGCAGTCAGGGGACGGGGAACACTGAAGCTTTCTTT.

This clone was counted only a few times. The V and J genes are TRBV29-1 and TRBJ2-3; a possible D gene is TRBD2 (6 bases). Per germline, CDR1 SQVTM and CDR2 ANQGSEA. CDR3 length: 12 residues. V shed 4 bases and J shed 6 bases, with 11 bases lying between them. In nucleotides, the CDR3 is TGCAGCGTTGTTAGGGAGGTGGATACGCAGTATTTT. Translating it yields CSVVREVDTQYF.

This chain uses TRBV7-2 with TRBJ2-1; 12 bases line up with TRBD2. The germline V gene encodes CDR1 SGHTA and CDR2 FQGNSA. J gave up 9 bases and V 1 base, and 4 bases lay outside the gene matches. The CDR3 runs to 15 residues. The CDR3 DNA reads as TGTGCCAGCAGCTTAGATGGGACTAGCGGGTTTGAGCAGTTCTTC. Translating gives CASSLDGTSGFEQFF.

The chain joins TRBV6-2 or TRBV6-3 to TRBJ2-7; 7 bases line up with TRBD1. Trimming took 0 bases from V and 4 from J; bases not matched to a gene: 3. CDR3 length equals 14 residues. Germline V CDR1 and CDR2: MNHEY, SVGEGT. CDR3 protein: CASSYSGQVYEQYF. For the CDR3, the DNA is TGTGCCAGCAGTTACTCCGGACAGGTTTACGAGCAGTACTTC.

The genes are TRBV7-6 and TRBJ2-1, with TRBD2 matching 8 bases. CDR1 is SGHVS, CDR2 FNYEAQ, per germline. This CDR3 has 18 amino acids. Trimming at V came to 0 bases and at J to 3 bases, leaving 10 bases not matched to a gene. CDR3 region: CASSLAGPGLAGYNEQFF. For the CDR3, the DNA is TGTGCCAGCAGCTTAGCGGGGCCCGGCCTAGCGGGCTACAATGAGCAGTTCTTC.

This clone was recorded a few times. The CDR3 sequence: CAISDQGQKNTEAFF. As DNA, the CDR3 is TGTGCCATCAGTGATCAGGGACAGAAGAACACTGAAGCTTTCTTT. The chain couples TRBV10-3 to TRBJ1-1, with 7 nucleotides matching TRBD1. This CDR3 comprises 15 residues. Germline V CDR1 and CDR2: ENHRY, SYGVKD. J was trimmed by 1 base and V by 3 bases; bases with no gene match: 5.

J is TRBJ1-1 and V is TRBV9, with no clear D. This CDR3 spans 13 amino acids. V was trimmed by 3 bases and J by 2 bases, leaving 8 bases between them. Germline assignment: CDR1 SGDLS and CDR2 YYNGEE. CDR3 bases: TGTGCCAGCAGCGGGCAGGCTAACACTGAAGCTTTCTTT. Amino acid sequence: CASSGQANTEAFF.

This clone appeared once. The chain joins TRBV29-1 to TRBJ2-1, with D perhaps matching TRBD2 (5 bases). V was cut by 3 bases and J by 12 bases, with 15 bases left in between. CDR3 length: 12 amino acids. Germline V CDR1 and CDR2: SQVTM, ANQGSEA. Here the CDR3 reads CSVEGSGSGQFF. CDR3 nucleotides: TGCAGCGTTGAGGGGAGCGGTTCTGGGCAGTTCTTC.

The rearrangement joins TRBV7-2 to TRBJ2-6; 7 bases fit TRBD1. The germline CDR1 and CDR2 sequences are SGHTA and FQGNSA. The CDR3 is made up of 17 amino acids. V gave up 4 bases and J gave up 2 bases; unmatched junction bases: 8. The CDR3 sequence: CASSSGQLKTGANVLTF. The CDR3 region has the DNA TGTGCCAGCAGCTCGGGACAGCTGAAGACTGGGGCCAACGTCCTGACTTTC.

The V call is TRBV15, the J call TRBJ2-3, with a weak D call TRBD2 (6 bases). Looked up from germline, CDR1 is LNHNV and CDR2 is YYDKDF (reference sequence). The CDR3 runs 15 residues. Between the trimmed V and J ends, which lost 1 base and 5 bases, there was a span of 13 bases. The CDR3 protein is CATSRVGAGKDTQYF. CDR3 DNA: TGTGCCACCAGCAGAGTAGGGGCGGGAAAAGATACGCAGTATTTT. The entire variable domain, with the rest obtained from reference TRBV15 and TRBJ2-3, is as follows: DAMVIQNPRYQVTQFGKPVTLSCSQTLNHNVMYWYQQKSSQAPKLLFHYYDKDFNNEADTPDNFQSRRPNTSFCFLDIRSPGLGDTAMYLCATSRVGAGKDTQYFGPGTRLTVL.